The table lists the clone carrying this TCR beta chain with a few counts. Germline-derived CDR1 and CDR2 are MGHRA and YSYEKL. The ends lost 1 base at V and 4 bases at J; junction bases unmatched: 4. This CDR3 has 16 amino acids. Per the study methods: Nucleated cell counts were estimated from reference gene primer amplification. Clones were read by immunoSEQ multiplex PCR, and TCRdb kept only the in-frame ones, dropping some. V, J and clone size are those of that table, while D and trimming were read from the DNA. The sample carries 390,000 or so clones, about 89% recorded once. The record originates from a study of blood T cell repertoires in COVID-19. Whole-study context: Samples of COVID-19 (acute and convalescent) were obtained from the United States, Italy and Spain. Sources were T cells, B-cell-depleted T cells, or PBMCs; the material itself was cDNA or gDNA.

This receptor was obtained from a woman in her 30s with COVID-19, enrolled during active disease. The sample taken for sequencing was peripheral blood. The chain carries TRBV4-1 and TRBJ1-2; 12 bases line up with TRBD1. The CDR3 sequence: CASSQGPGQGAYGYTF. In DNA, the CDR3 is TGCGCCAGCAGCCAAGGACCGGGACAGGGGGCCTATGGCTACACCTTC.